The 25 T cell receptor beta chains presented below share a single source sample, sequenced in a study of control samples from healthy donors and cancer patients. The assay was immunoSEQ multiplex PCR, and TCRdb's table has in-frame clones only and misses some. The table has 50,000 or so clones, approximately 91% seen once. The sample comprised blood. These receptors were obtained from a man aged 45-65 years in good health.

This chain joins TRBV7-2 and TRBJ2-4; weak D call: TRBD2 (5 bases). CDR3 length equals 13 residues. V was pared by 1 base and J by 9 bases, with 10 bases between. CDR1 and CDR2 from the germline V gene are SGHTA and FQGNSA. CDR3 sequence: CASSLGGSSIQYF. Written as DNA, the CDR3 is TGTGCCAGCAGCTTAGGAGGGTCTAGCATTCAGTACTTC.

J is TRBJ1-3 and V is TRBV9; D call uncertain. Germline V gives CDR1 SGDLS, CDR2 YYNGEE. V was cut by 4 bases and J by 3 bases, with 17 bases left in between. The CDR3 consists of 16 residues. This chain's CDR3 is CASSLVGPEVGNTIYF. CDR3 DNA sequence: TGTGCCAGCAGCCTGGTAGGGCCGGAGGTTGGAAACACCATATATTTT.

This clone came up a few times. The rearrangement links TRBV29-1 to TRBJ2-7, with 9 positions matching TRBD2. The CDR3 is 13 residues long. CDR1 is SQVTM, CDR2 ANQGSEA, per germline. Trimming at V came to 5 bases and at J to 6 bases, leaving 8 bases not matched to a gene. The CDR3 region has the DNA TGCAGCGTTTTAGCGGGAGCGTCGGCCGAGCAGTACTTC. It is translated as CSVLAGASAEQYF.

The chain uses TRBV28 and TRBJ2-4, with D possibly being TRBD1 or TRBD2 (5 bases each). This CDR3 spans 13 amino acids. Germline CDR1 MDHEN, CDR2 SYDVKM. The V end was cut by 2 bases, the J end by 9 bases, with 11 bases between. The CDR3 here is CASSLGTRGIQYF. Written as DNA, the CDR3 is TGTGCCAGCAGTTTAGGAACTAGGGGCATTCAGTACTTC.

This clone showed up just once. CDR3 residues: CASRGGQTYEQYF. The DNA of the CDR3 is TGTGCCAGCAGGGGGGGACAGACCTACGAGCAGTACTTC. The chain links TRBV28 to TRBJ2-7, with a tentative D call TRBD1 (7 bases). This CDR3 has 13 residues. Germline V lookup: CDR1 MDHEN, CDR2 SYDVKM. Trimming removed 6 bases from V and 2 bases from J, with 11 bases in between.

This clone occurred once. The rearrangement joins TRBV4-2 to TRBJ2-7; possible D gene TRBD2, 7 bases. Deletions cut 0 bases from V and 5 bases from J, with 14 bases between. The CDR3 loop spans 15 amino acids. The germline V gene encodes CDR1 LGHNA and CDR2 YNFKEQ. The CDR3 sequence is CASSQEGGGGDEQYF. Here the CDR3 DNA reads TGTGCCAGCAGCCAAGAAGGGGGAGGGGGGGACGAGCAGTACTTC.

This chain uses TRBV5-1 with TRBJ2-1; D is tentatively TRBD1 or TRBD2 (6 bases each). Trimming stripped 0 bases from V and 7 bases from J, with 14 bases between. The CDR3 is 15 residues long. Germline assignment: CDR1 SGHRS and CDR2 YFSETQ. The CDR3 DNA reads TGCGCCAGCAGCTTGGAAACGGGGGCCGAGAATGAGCAGTTCTTC. It yields the protein CASSLETGAENEQFF.

Regarding this clone: Germline is not matched at one junction end, which may reflect a read error. J is TRBJ2-3 and V is TRBV6-5; 7 bases match TRBD1. Germline V gene data show CDR1 as MNHEY and CDR2 as SVGAGI. This CDR3 is built from 14 residues. The DNA for the CDR3 is TGTGCCAGCGGGCAACAGGGGAGCATAGATACGCAGTATTTT. Translated: CASGQQGSIDTQYF.

The gene calls are TRBV27 and TRBJ2-1; 9 positions match TRBD2. In germline, CDR1 is MNHEY, CDR2 SMNVEV (reference sequence). The CDR3 is 16 residues long. J gave up 1 base and V 2 bases, and 3 bases lay outside the gene matches. CDR3 in DNA: TGTGCCAGCAGTTTAGTGGGACTAGCATCCTACAATGAGCAGTTCTTC. It encodes CASSLVGLASYNEQFF.

This rearrangement joins TRBV18 to TRBJ2-7, with 11 bases fitting TRBD2. There are 17 residues in the CDR3. The V and J ends lost 4 bases and 1 base, in that order; junction bases with no gene match: 9. CDR1 and CDR2 from the germline V gene are KGHSH and LQKENI. The CDR3 protein is CASSLIAGGSISYEQYF. The CDR3 DNA is TGTGCCAGCTCACTAATAGCGGGAGGGTCAATTTCCTACGAGCAGTACTTC.

The chain combines TRBV13 with TRBJ2-7; D not resolved. CDR3 length: 16 residues. CDR1 and CDR2 from the germline V gene are PRHDT and FYEKMQ (reference sequence). Trimming removed 0 bases from V and 1 base from J, with 13 bases in between. The CDR3 region has the DNA TGTGCCAGCAGCTTAGGGCAGATGTACGTTTCCTACGAGCAGTACTTC. Protein product: CASSLGQMYVSYEQYF.

The chain links TRBV7-9 to TRBJ2-1; perhaps TRBD1 as D (7 bases). V was trimmed by 4 bases and J by 0 bases, leaving 13 bases between them. This CDR3 region has 16 residues. Germline lookup yields CDR1 SEHNR and CDR2 FQNEAQ (reference sequence). The CDR3 bases are TGTGCCAGCAGCTACTGGCGGGACAGCTCCTACAATGAGCAGTTCTTC. Translated, it gives CASSYWRDSSYNEQFF.

The V gene is TRBV3-1 (or the pseudogene TRBV3-2), the J gene TRBJ2-7; possible D gene TRBD2, 6 bases. CDR3 length: 15 amino acids. Trimming shortened V by 0 bases and J by 3 bases, and 12 bases separated the two germline ends. The germline V gene has CDR1 LGHDT and CDR2 YNNKEL (reference sequence). The CDR3 spells CASSQEGDLHYEQYF. CDR3 DNA: TGTGCCAGCAGCCAAGAAGGGGACTTACACTACGAGCAGTACTTC.

The rearrangement links TRBV3-1 (or the pseudogene TRBV3-2) to TRBJ1-1, with 8 bases matching TRBD1. The CDR3 length is 13 residues. Germline V gene data show CDR1 as LGHDT and CDR2 as YNNKEL (reference sequence). V dropped 6 bases and J dropped 4; count of bases not matched to a gene: 4. The chain's CDR3 is CASRDRVGTEAFF. In DNA form, the CDR3 reads TGTGCCAGCAGGGACAGGGTCGGCACTGAAGCTTTCTTT.

V usage is TRBV7-9 and J usage is TRBJ1-1; TRBD1 matches 9 bases. The CDR3 length is 15 residues. Germline V lookup: CDR1 SEHNR, CDR2 FQNEAQ (reference sequence). The V segment lost 4 bases and the J segment 4 bases; nucleotides outside the gene matches: 7. This CDR3 reads CASSSWDREGTEAFF. CDR3 DNA: TGTGCCAGCAGCTCGTGGGACAGGGAGGGCACTGAAGCTTTCTTT.

The CDR3 coding sequence is TGTGCCAGCAGCCAAGATTCCGGTAGGGGCACAGATACGCAGTATTTT. It codes for CASSQDSGRGTDTQYF. The V gene is TRBV4-2, the J gene TRBJ2-3, with unresolved D. V shed 0 bases and J shed 1 base, with 11 bases lying between them. CDR3 length: 16 amino acids. The germline gives CDR1 LGHNA, CDR2 YNFKEQ.

The chain is built from TRBV6-2 or TRBV6-3 and TRBJ2-3; a weak D match, TRBD2 (7 bases). Germline V CDR1 and CDR2: MNHEY, SVGEGT. V was shortened by 4 bases and J by 1 base, with 24 bases between the two germline ends. The CDR3 extends over 19 amino acids. The CDR3: CASSFDGGRRSKRTDTQYF. CDR3 bases: TGTGCCAGCAGTTTTGACGGGGGGCGCAGGTCCAAACGCACAGATACGCAGTATTTT.

The V gene is TRBV11-3, the J gene TRBJ1-1; no clear D gene. In germline, CDR1 is SGHNT, CDR2 YENEEA. There are 14 residues in the CDR3. V lost 5 bases, J lost 5 bases, and 15 bases lay in between. The CDR3 loop is CASSSLAVGTEAFF. The CDR3 DNA reads as TGTGCCAGCAGCAGCCTAGCGGTTGGGACTGAAGCTTTCTTT.

CDR3 in amino acids: CATSDSTPGTKKDTQYF. The CDR3 coding sequence is TGTGCCACCAGTGACTCCACACCCGGGACTAAGAAAGATACGCAGTATTTT. The gene calls are TRBV24-1 and TRBJ2-3; 7 positions match TRBD2. The CDR3 runs 17 residues. Germline lookup yields CDR1 KGHDR and CDR2 SFDVKD. J lost 5 bases, V lost 4 bases, and 14 bases had no gene match.

The chain recombines TRBV5-1 with TRBJ1-2; 8 nucleotides match TRBD1. The CDR3 has 12 residues. The germline V gene encodes CDR1 SGHRS and CDR2 YFSETQ. V shed 4 bases, J shed 8 bases, and the junction held 4 bases outside the gene matches. The CDR3 is CASSLGTGGYTF. CDR3 nucleotide sequence: TGCGCCAGCAGCCTCGGGACAGGAGGCTACACCTTC.

This chain uses TRBV6-5 with TRBJ2-7; 7 bases are a match to TRBD1. Germline loops: CDR1 MNHEY, CDR2 SVGAGI. The CDR3 covers 12 residues. Losses at the gene ends were 5 bases for V and 3 bases for J; bases not matched to a gene: 1. The CDR3 bases are TGTGCCAGCAGTCGGACAGGCTACGAGCAGTACTTC. Protein sequence: CASSRTGYEQYF.

The gene calls are TRBV7-9 and TRBJ2-3; 12 bases map to TRBD2. The junction had 8 bases not matched to a gene; V was cut back by 5 bases and J by 5 bases. This CDR3 has 16 amino acids. Looked up from germline, CDR1 is SEHNR and CDR2 is FQNEAQ (reference sequence). The CDR3 DNA reads as TGTGCCAGCAGCCTTCTAGCGGGAGGGCCGCTAGATACGCAGTATTTT. Translated: CASSLLAGGPLDTQYF.

J is TRBJ1-4 and V is TRBV7-9, with 7 bases fitting TRBD1. The germline V gene has CDR1 SEHNR and CDR2 FQNEAQ (reference sequence). CDR3 size: 16 residues. The V gene end was trimmed by 3 bases and the J gene end by 0 bases; junction bases not matched to a gene: 4. The CDR3 loop reads CASSFAGTATNEKLFF. CDR3 in DNA: TGTGCCAGCAGCTTCGCTGGGACAGCAACTAATGAAAAACTGTTTTTT.

The rearrangement links TRBV7-7 to TRBJ2-7, with D unresolved. CDR3 size: 15 residues. Germline values: CDR1 SSHAT, CDR2 FNYEAQ (reference sequence). V dropped 6 bases and J dropped 2 bases, with 17 bases sitting between them. DNA of the CDR3: TGTGCCAGCAGTCAAGGACCCGGCGGCGCCTACGAGCAGTACTTC. This translates into CASSQGPGGAYEQYF.

CDR3 coding DNA: TGTGCCAGCAGCTTATGTGCTGACAGGTTTCGCACAGATACGCAGTATTTT. Residues: CASSLCADRFRTDTQYF. This chain joins TRBV7-3 and TRBJ2-3; D may be TRBD1 (6 bases). The CDR3 spans 17 residues. V shed 2 bases and J shed 1 base, with 16 bases lying between them. Germline CDR1 is SGHTA and CDR2 is FQGTGA.